This TCR beta chain was obtained from a study of cytomegalovirus exposure and HLA in healthy donors. In regard to this clone: What it recognizes is unknown. The same CDR3 arises from other DNA sequences in this sample as well.

PCR employed 60 Vbeta and 13 Jbeta primers. The protocol was immunoSEQ multiplex PCR, while the TCRdb copy is restricted to in-frame clones and leaves out a portion. The table includes some 200,000 clones, roughly 74% detected once. Regarding the study as a whole: There were reportedly fewer N-insertions in an Asian-associated ancestry cluster than the roughly 670-donor mean, in a later analysis. With DRB1 most and HLA-C fewest, TCR association rates differed between HLA loci in a later analysis. Cytomegalovirus status was reportedly diagnosed by the classifier with high specificity and sensitivity.

Source material: PBMCs. The origin of this receptor is a woman aged 25-40 years in good health and CMV-seronegative.

CDR3 DNA sequence: TGTGCCACCAGCAGAGGTCAGGGGAATGAAAAACTGTTTTTT. Its translation is CATSRGQGNEKLFF. This rearrangement joins TRBV15 to TRBJ1-4; tentative D call: TRBD1 (6 bases). The CDR3 sequence is 14 residues long. The germline V gene has CDR1 LNHNV and CDR2 YYDKDF (reference sequence). Trimming pared 1 base from V and 5 bases from J, leaving 8 bases between.